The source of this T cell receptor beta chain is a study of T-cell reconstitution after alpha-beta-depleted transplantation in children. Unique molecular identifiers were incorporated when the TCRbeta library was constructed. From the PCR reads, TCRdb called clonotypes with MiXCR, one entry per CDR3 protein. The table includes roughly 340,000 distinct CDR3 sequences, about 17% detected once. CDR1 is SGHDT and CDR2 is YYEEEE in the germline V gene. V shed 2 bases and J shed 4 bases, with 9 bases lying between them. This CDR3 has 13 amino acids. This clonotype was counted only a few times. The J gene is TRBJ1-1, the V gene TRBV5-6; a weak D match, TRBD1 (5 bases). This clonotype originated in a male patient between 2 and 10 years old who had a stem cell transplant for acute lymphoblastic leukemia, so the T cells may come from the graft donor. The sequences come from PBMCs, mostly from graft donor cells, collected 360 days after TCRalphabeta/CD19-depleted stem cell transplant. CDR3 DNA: TGTGCCAGCAGCTTCCAGGGTATCACTGAAGCTTTCTTT. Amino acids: CASSFQGITEAFF.